This TCR beta chain comes out of a study of cytomegalovirus exposure and HLA in healthy donors. As for this clone: Antigen: not known.

The assay was immunoSEQ multiplex PCR, and TCRdb's table has in-frame clones only and misses some. The sample contains 150,000 to 200,000 clones, approximately 87% of which appear only once. The CDR3 is 15 residues long. Germline CDR1 LGHNA, CDR2 YSLEER. The junction had 6 bases not matched to a gene; V was cut back by 3 bases and J by 4 bases. General study findings and limits: The study listed some 160 cytomegalovirus-associated TCR beta chains. Subsequent analysis found a tendency for first-cohort TCR clusters to co-occur within the approximately 130 validation repertoires.

The genes are TRBV4-3 and TRBJ2-1; 7 nucleotides match TRBD2. The sample comprised PBMCs. The receptor was isolated from a woman between 25 and 40 years old in good health and CMV-seronegative. CDR3: CASSQSSGLYNEQFF. The CDR3 DNA follows: TGCGCCAGCAGCCAGAGTAGCGGGTTATACAATGAGCAGTTCTTC.